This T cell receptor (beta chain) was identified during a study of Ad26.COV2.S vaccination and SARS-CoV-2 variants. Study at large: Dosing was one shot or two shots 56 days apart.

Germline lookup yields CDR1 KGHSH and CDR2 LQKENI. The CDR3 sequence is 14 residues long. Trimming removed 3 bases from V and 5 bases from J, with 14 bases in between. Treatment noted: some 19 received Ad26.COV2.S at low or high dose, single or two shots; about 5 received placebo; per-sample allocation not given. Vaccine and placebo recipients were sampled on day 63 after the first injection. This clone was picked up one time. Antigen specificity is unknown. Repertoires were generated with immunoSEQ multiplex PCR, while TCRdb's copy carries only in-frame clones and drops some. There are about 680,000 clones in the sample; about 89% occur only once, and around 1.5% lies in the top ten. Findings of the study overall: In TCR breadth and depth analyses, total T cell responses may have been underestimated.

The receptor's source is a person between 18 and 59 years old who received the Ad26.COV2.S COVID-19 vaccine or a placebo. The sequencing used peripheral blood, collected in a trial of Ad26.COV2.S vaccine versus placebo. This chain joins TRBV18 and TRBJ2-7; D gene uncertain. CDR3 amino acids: CASSPLTVWDEQYF. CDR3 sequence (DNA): TGTGCCAGCTCACCCCTTACGGTTTGGGACGAGCAGTACTTC.